The 8 T cell receptor beta chains below were found in one sample sequenced in a study of early T cells in non-severe SARS-CoV-2 infection. TCRdb redid the calling of the 5' RACE reads with MiXCR, one entry per CDR3 protein. The sample consists of over 50,000 distinct CDR3 sequences, roughly 12% of them appearing once. The sequenced sample was whole blood. The source of these receptors is an adult who was a healthcare worker with PCR-confirmed SARS-CoV-2 infection or an uninfected control (not recorded which).

Details on this clonotype: Relative to the germline gene, one junction end is altered; a read error may explain this. V usage is TRBV11-3 and J usage is TRBJ2-5; TRBD2 aligns across 10 bases. The germline V gene encodes CDR1 SGHNT and CDR2 YENEEA. The CDR3 covers 14 residues. The CDR3 DNA follows: TGTGCCAACAGCGTAGCGGGAGGCCAAGAGACCCAGTACTTC. It translates to CANSVAGGQETQYF.

This clonotype was recorded many times. The genes are TRBV6-1 and TRBJ1-2; D might be TRBD1 (5 bases). The CDR3 is 12 residues long. The V and J ends lost 8 bases and 2 bases respectively, with 9 bases between them. Germline V lookup: CDR1 MNHNS, CDR2 SASEGT. The CDR3 DNA sequence: TGTGCCAGCCCGGGGCAGAACTATGGCTACACCTTC. It encodes CASPGQNYGYTF.

The chain uses TRBV5-5 and TRBJ2-7, with 8 bases fitting TRBD1. The CDR3 spans 17 residues. Germline V gene sequence: CDR1 SGHKS, CDR2 YYEKEE (reference sequence). Losses at the gene ends were 3 bases for V and 0 bases for J; bases not matched to a gene: 11. CDR3 loop: CASSWGEGTGFSYEQYF. The CDR3, as DNA: TGTGCCAGCAGCTGGGGTGAGGGGACAGGATTCTCCTACGAGCAGTACTTC.

This clonotype came up many times. The chain recombines TRBV30 with TRBJ1-4; 7 nucleotides line up with TRBD1. V dropped 0 bases and J dropped 7; count of bases not matched to a gene: 8. Germline assignment: CDR1 GTSNPN and CDR2 SVGIG (reference sequence). The CDR3 runs to 15 residues. CDR3 nucleotides: TGTGCCTGGAGTGTGGGACAGACCGCTGGTGAAAAACTGTTTTTT. Residues: CAWSVGQTAGEKLFF.

The chain couples TRBV7-3 to TRBJ2-5; 13 nucleotides agree with TRBD2. The CDR3 covers 18 residues. The junction had 7 bases not matched to a gene; V was cut back by 2 bases and J by 1 base. Germline V gene data show CDR1 as SGHTA and CDR2 as FQGTGA. The CDR3 nucleotides are TGTGCCAGCAGCTTAGGAATTGGGACTAGCGGGACCCAAGAGACCCAGTACTTC. Amino acids: CASSLGIGTSGTQETQYF.

This chain links TRBV11-2 with TRBJ2-3; D unclear. CDR3 length: 14 residues. The V end was cut by 3 bases, the J end by 5 bases, with 12 bases between. Germline values: CDR1 SGHAT, CDR2 FQNNGV. Written as DNA, the CDR3 is TGTGCCAGCAGCTTTCAAGGGATTAGAGATACGCAGTATTTT. It encodes CASSFQGIRDTQYF.

There are a few counts of this clonotype. The chain recombines TRBV5-1 with TRBJ2-7, with 15 bases fitting TRBD2. The germline V gene has CDR1 SGHRS and CDR2 YFSETQ. The V gene end was trimmed by 4 bases and the J gene end by 6 bases; junction bases not matched to a gene: 11. This CDR3 region has 17 residues. Written as DNA, the CDR3 is TGCGCCAGCAGCCTAGGACTAGCGGGAGGGCCGAGCGCCGAGCAGTACTTC. Its protein is CASSLGLAGGPSAEQYF.

This clonotype has ten or more counts. The chain joins TRBV11-2 to TRBJ1-1; no definite D call. The germline gives CDR1 SGHAT, CDR2 FQNNGV. CDR3 size: 15 residues. Deletions cut 1 base from V and 3 bases from J, with 12 bases between. CDR3 residues: CASSLALRVDTEAFF. The CDR3 nucleotides read TGTGCCAGCAGCTTAGCCCTAAGGGTCGACACTGAAGCTTTCTTT.